This T cell receptor beta chain came from a study of cytotoxic CD8 clonotypes in ibrutinib-treated CLL. Genomic DNA for TCR beta libraries, approximately 2.1 micrograms, came from cryopreserved PBMCs. This table comes from immunoSEQ multiplex PCR, and its TCRdb copy is limited to in-frame clones, with some not included. This table has around 310,000 clones, around four fifths appearing once. The V gene end was trimmed by 5 bases and the J gene end by 2 bases; junction bases not matched to a gene: 5. The CDR3 consists of 14 residues. Germline values: CDR1 MNHNY, CDR2 SVGAGI (reference sequence). This sequence was found in a human donor with chronic lymphocytic leukemia. Sequencing was performed on PBMCs, taken before ibrutinib treatment. This rearrangement joins TRBV6-6 to TRBJ1-2, with TRBD1 matching over 7 bases. The CDR3 sequence is CASSRGQANYGYTF. The CDR3 DNA follows: TGTGCCAGCAGTAGAGGACAGGCGAACTATGGCTACACCTTC.